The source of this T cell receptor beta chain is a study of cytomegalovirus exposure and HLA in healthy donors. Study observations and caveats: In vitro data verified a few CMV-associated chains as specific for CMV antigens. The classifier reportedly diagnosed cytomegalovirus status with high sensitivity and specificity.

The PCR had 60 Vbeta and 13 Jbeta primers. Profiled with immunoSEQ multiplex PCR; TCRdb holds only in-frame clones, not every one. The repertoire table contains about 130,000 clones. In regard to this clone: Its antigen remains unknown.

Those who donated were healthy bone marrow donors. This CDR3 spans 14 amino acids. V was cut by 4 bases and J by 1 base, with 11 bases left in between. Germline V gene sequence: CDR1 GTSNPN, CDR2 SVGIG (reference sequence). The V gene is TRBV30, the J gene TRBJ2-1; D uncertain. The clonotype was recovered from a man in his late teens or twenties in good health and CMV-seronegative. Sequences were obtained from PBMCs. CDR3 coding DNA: TGTGCCTGGAACAAGTTACCATCCTACAATGAGCAGTTCTTC. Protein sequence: CAWNKLPSYNEQFF.